Shown below are 14 T cell receptor beta chains from a single sample sequenced in a study of T cell responses to AZD1222 COVID-19 vaccine. Generated by immunoSEQ multiplex PCR, the TCRdb table keeps only in-frame clones and is missing some. The sample lists about 130,000 clones, over 90% occurring once. Here the sequenced sample was peripheral blood, taken on day 0 of AZD1222 vaccination. The receptors were gathered from an adult in good health.

This clone was detected a few times. The chain links TRBV3-1 (or the pseudogene TRBV3-2) to TRBJ2-5; 8 nucleotides match TRBD1. Germline CDR1 and CDR2: LGHDT and YNNKEL (reference sequence). The CDR3 consists of 15 residues. V shed 4 bases and J 2 bases; nucleotides not matched to a gene: 6. This chain's CDR3 is CASSPQGAFQETQYF. Here the CDR3 DNA reads TGTGCCAGCAGCCCCCAGGGGGCCTTTCAAGAGACCCAGTACTTC.

V gene TRBV10-1 combines with J gene TRBJ1-6, with TRBD1 as a possible D gene (5 bases). The V end was cut by 9 bases, the J end by 0 bases, with 12 bases between. The CDR3 runs 15 residues. Germline CDR1 is WNHNN and CDR2 is SYGVQD (reference sequence). CDR3 protein: CARRQRSSYNSPLHF. The DNA of the CDR3 is TGCGCCAGGAGACAGAGAAGCTCCTATAATTCACCCCTCCACTTT.

This chain links TRBV6-6 with TRBJ2-5, with D possibly being TRBD1 or TRBD2 (6 bases each). CDR3 length: 15 amino acids. CDR1 is MNHNY and CDR2 is SVGAGI in the germline V gene (reference sequence). V was clipped by 3 bases and J by 2 bases, with 13 bases between them. The DNA for the CDR3 is TGTGCCAGCAGTTATCTGGGGGGCCTTCAAGAGACCCAGTACTTC. Its protein product is CASSYLGGLQETQYF.

This chain uses TRBV5-1 with TRBJ2-7; D remains unclear. Germline loops: CDR1 SGHRS, CDR2 YFSETQ. The CDR3 totals 14 residues. V dropped 3 bases and J dropped 5 bases, with 15 bases sitting between them. CDR3 DNA sequence: TGCGCCAGCAGCTCGCTAACCAGAAACAACGAGCAGTACTTC. The encoded protein is CASSSLTRNNEQYF.

This chain connects TRBV29-1 to TRBJ2-3; TRBD1 aligns across 8 bases. CDR1 and CDR2 from the germline V gene are SQVTM and ANQGSEA. V lost 4 bases to trimming and J lost 5 bases; unmatched junction nucleotides: 8. The CDR3 covers 14 residues. CDR3 DNA: TGCAGCGTTGGCCGCAGGGGGCGAGAAGATACGCAGTATTTT. Residues: CSVGRRGREDTQYF.

The chain couples TRBV27 to TRBJ1-1; perhaps TRBD1 as D (5 bases). V was shortened by 1 base and J by 3 bases, with 30 bases between the two germline ends. Germline CDR1 is MNHEY and CDR2 is SMNVEV (reference sequence). The CDR3 contains 21 residues. The CDR3 sequence: CASSLWGELYKLGGSDTEAFF. The DNA for the CDR3 is TGTGCCAGCAGTTTATGGGGAGAACTTTACAAACTCGGGGGGTCGGACACTGAAGCTTTCTTT.

The chain recombines TRBV30 with TRBJ2-6, with D possibly matching TRBD2 (5 bases). CDR3 length equals 20 residues. Trimming cost V 3 bases and J 0 bases, with 24 bases left between them. Germline V gene sequence: CDR1 GTSNPN, CDR2 SVGIG (reference sequence). The CDR3 protein is CAWRSPLGGKRPSGANVLTF. In DNA, the CDR3 is TGTGCCTGGAGGAGCCCGTTAGGAGGAAAAAGGCCCTCTGGGGCCAACGTCCTGACTTTC.

This clone was counted a single time. The chain recombines TRBV7-9 with TRBJ2-7, with TRBD1 matching 8 bases. This CDR3 contains 15 residues. Germline V CDR1 and CDR2: SEHNR, FQNEAQ (reference sequence). J was trimmed by 2 bases and V by 4 bases; bases with no gene match: 7. The CDR3, as DNA: TGTGCCAGCAGCTCCAGACAGGGGAATCCCTACGAGCAGTACTTC. Amino acid sequence: CASSSRQGNPYEQYF. The whole variable domain, filled in from reference TRBV7-9 and TRBJ2-7, reads DTGVSQNPRHKITKRGQNVTFRCDPISEHNRLYWYRQTLGQGPEFLTYFQNEAQLEKSRLLSDRFSAERPKGSFSTLEIQRTEQGDSAMYLCASSSRQGNPYEQYFGPGTRLTVT.

V and J are TRBV2 and TRBJ1-1; a weak D match, TRBD1 (5 bases). The CDR3 contains 17 residues. V lost 6 bases, J lost 0 bases, and 20 bases lay in between. CDR1 SNHLY and CDR2 FYNNEI come from the germline V gene. CDR3 in amino acids: CASRASRDDVMNTEAFF. The CDR3 nucleotides read TGTGCCAGCAGGGCCTCCCGGGACGACGTTATGAACACTGAAGCTTTCTTT.

This chain links TRBV15 with TRBJ1-2, with 7 nucleotides matching TRBD1. This CDR3 spans 17 amino acids. Germline V gene sequence: CDR1 LNHNV, CDR2 YYDKDF (reference sequence). V shed 1 base and J 0 bases; nucleotides not matched to a gene: 8. CDR3 residues: CATSRGPKRGPNYGYTF. The CDR3 DNA sequence: TGTGCCACCAGCAGAGGGCCGAAGAGGGGGCCTAACTATGGCTACACCTTC.

The V call is TRBV6-5, the J call TRBJ1-2; D might be TRBD1 (5 bases). V shed 2 bases and J shed 4 bases, with 8 bases lying between them. There are 13 residues in the CDR3. CDR1 and CDR2 from the germline V gene are MNHEY and SVGAGI. The CDR3 sequence is CASSYDSFYGYTF. The CDR3 nucleotides are TGTGCCAGCAGTTACGACAGTTTCTATGGCTACACCTTC.

This chain joins TRBV9 and TRBJ1-6; the D gene is possibly TRBD1 (6 bases). The V end was cut by 4 bases, the J end by 6 bases, with 14 bases between. Germline V lookup: CDR1 SGDLS, CDR2 YYNGEE. This CDR3 has 15 amino acids. CDR3 nucleotides: TGTGCCAGCAGCCCAAGGGGGGAATTTAATTCACCCCTCCACTTT. Translating it yields CASSPRGEFNSPLHF.

The chain carries TRBV11-3 and TRBJ1-1; the match to TRBD1 covers 8 bases. Germline lookup yields CDR1 SGHNT and CDR2 YENEEA. This CDR3 has 13 amino acids. V shed 5 bases and J 5 bases; nucleotides not matched to a gene: 4. Here the CDR3 DNA reads TGTGCCAGCAGCCCGGACAGGGAAACTGAAGCTTTCTTT. Residues: CASSPDRETEAFF.

This chain links TRBV12-5 with TRBJ1-6; 9 nucleotides agree with TRBD1. V lost 5 bases, J lost 7 bases, and 6 bases stayed unmatched. Germline lookup yields CDR1 LGHNT and CDR2 FRNRAP. The CDR3 consists of 15 residues. CDR3 in DNA: TGTGCTAGTGGTAACGGACAGGGGCGCAATTCACCCCTCCACTTT. Translated, it gives CASGNGQGRNSPLHF.